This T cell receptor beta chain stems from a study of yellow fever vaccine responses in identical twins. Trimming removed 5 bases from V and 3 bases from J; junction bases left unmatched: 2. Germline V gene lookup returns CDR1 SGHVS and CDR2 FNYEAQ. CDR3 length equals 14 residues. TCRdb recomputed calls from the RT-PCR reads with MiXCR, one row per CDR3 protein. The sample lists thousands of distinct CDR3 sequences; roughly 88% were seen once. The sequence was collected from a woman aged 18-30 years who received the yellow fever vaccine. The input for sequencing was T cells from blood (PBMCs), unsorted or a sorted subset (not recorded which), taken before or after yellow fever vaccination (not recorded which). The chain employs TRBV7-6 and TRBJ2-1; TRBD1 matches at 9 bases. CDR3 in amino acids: CASSPGQGYNEQFF. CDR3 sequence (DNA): TGTGCCAGCAGCCCGGGACAGGGCTACAATGAGCAGTTCTTC.